What follows are 27 T cell receptor beta chains derived from one specimen sequenced in a study of T-cell reconstitution after alpha-beta-depleted transplantation in children. Preparation of the TCRbeta library was carried out with unique molecular identifiers. TCRdb fed the PCR reads into MiXCR, producing one record per CDR3 protein. Of about 540,000 distinct CDR3 sequences listed, around 18% are singletons. Material: PBMCs from the stem cell graft donor, obtained from the stem cell graft. The receptors stem from a human donor who donated a stem cell graft to a child with acute lymphoblastic leukemia.

This clonotype occurred many times. The gene calls are TRBV5-5 and TRBJ2-7, with 7 bases identical to TRBD1. The CDR3 has 15 residues. Germline trimming cut 2 bases from V and 2 bases from J; bases unmatched to any gene: 7. Per the germline V gene, CDR1 is SGHKS and CDR2 is YYEKEE (reference sequence). This CDR3 reads CASSFKIQGAYEQYF. The CDR3 bases are TGTGCCAGCAGCTTTAAGATCCAGGGGGCCTACGAGCAGTACTTC.

The V call is TRBV10-1, the J call TRBJ2-7, with a weak D call TRBD1 (5 bases). V lost 3 bases to trimming and J lost 3 bases, with 9 bases between them. In germline, CDR1 is WNHNN, CDR2 SYGVQD (reference sequence). This CDR3 has 13 residues. The CDR3 loop reads CASSDRVGYEQYF. The CDR3 DNA is TGCGCCAGCAGTGACAGGGTAGGCTACGAGCAGTACTTC.

The rearrangement uses TRBV5-1 and TRBJ2-2; TRBD1 aligns across 8 bases. CDR3 length: 18 residues. V trimming: 0 bases; J trimming: 6 bases; junction bases outside the gene matches: 13. In germline, CDR1 is SGHRS, CDR2 YFSETQ. The CDR3 nucleotides read TGCGCCAGCAGCTTGGGCCACAGACAGGGGTCCCTCGCCGGGGAGCTGTTTTTT. This sequence encodes CASSLGHRQGSLAGELFF.

On this clonotype itself: Because it lacks the conserved phenylalanine or tryptophan at the end, this CDR3 is likely a read error. The DNA is left out, because the CDR3 cannot be placed on it with certainty; the CDR3 is given as TCRdb lists it. This CDR3 is CASSLTAEFRAGV. The chain links TRBV12-3 or TRBV12-4 to TRBJ1-2. The CDR3 is 13 amino acids in total, end residues counted.

This clonotype has only a few counts. The rearrangement links TRBV20-1 to TRBJ2-5, with TRBD1 matching 8 bases. The germline CDR1 and CDR2 sequences are DFQATT and SNEGSKA (reference sequence). J lost 5 bases, V lost 5 bases, and 7 bases had no gene match. The CDR3 is 13 residues long. CDR3 bases: TGCAGTGCTCCAAGGACAGGGATTGAGACCCAGTACTTC. It encodes CSAPRTGIETQYF.

The CDR3, as DNA: TGTGCCAGCAGCCACACTAGTAGCTTACAGAGCTCCTACAATGAGCAGTTCTTC. Its translation: CASSHTSSLQSSYNEQFF. The V gene is TRBV11-1, the J gene TRBJ2-1; D might be TRBD2 (5 bases). CDR1 SGHAT and CDR2 FQDESV come from the germline V gene (reference sequence). With 5 bases removed from V and 0 bases from J, the gap between germline ends came to 20 bases. The CDR3 has 18 residues.

This chain links TRBV4-1 with TRBJ2-7; 8 bases are shared with TRBD2. This CDR3 is built from 20 residues. Germline V CDR1 and CDR2: MGHRA, YSYEKL. V shed 1 base and J 5 bases; nucleotides not matched to a gene: 22. CDR3 amino acids: CASSQAPPGLVVFLGHEQYF. The CDR3 nucleotides read TGCGCCAGCAGCCAAGCCCCGCCGGGACTAGTGGTTTTCCTAGGGCACGAGCAGTACTTC.

The gene calls are TRBV19 and TRBJ1-2; 8 nucleotides match TRBD1. The CDR3 totals 11 residues. Germline V gives CDR1 LNHDA, CDR2 SQIVND (reference sequence). V shed 9 bases and J 6 bases; nucleotides not matched to a gene: 3. CDR3: CASTGGNGYTF. The CDR3 DNA reads as TGTGCCAGCACAGGGGGTAATGGCTACACCTTC. The full variable domain, its missing parts supplied by reference TRBV19 and TRBJ1-2, is DGGITQSPKYLFRKEGQNVTLSCEQNLNHDAMYWYRQDPGQGLRLIYYSQIVNDFQKGDIAEGYSVSREKKESFPLTVTSAQKNPTAFYLCASTGGNGYTFGSGTRLTVV.

J is TRBJ2-5 and V is TRBV7-9; 8 nucleotides line up with TRBD2. The V gene's germline CDR1 is SEHNR and CDR2 FQNEAQ (reference sequence). The CDR3 extends over 15 amino acids. V was pared by 2 bases and J by 4 bases, with 6 bases of the junction left unmatched. The CDR3 sequence: CASSLLSGSLETQYF. The CDR3 bases are TGTGCCAGCAGCTTACTAAGCGGGAGTTTAGAGACCCAGTACTTC. Supplemented by reference TRBV7-9 and TRBJ2-5, the full variable domain reads DTGVSQNPRHKITKRGQNVTFRCDPISEHNRLYWYRQTLGQGPEFLTYFQNEAQLEKSRLLSDRFSAERPKGSFSTLEIQRTEQGDSAMYLCASSLLSGSLETQYFGPGTRLLVL.

The chain joins TRBV20-1 to TRBJ2-7; TRBD1 aligns across 7 bases. J gave up 3 bases and V 5 bases, and 13 bases lay outside the gene matches. The CDR3 sequence is 15 residues long. Germline V gives CDR1 DFQATT, CDR2 SNEGSKA (reference sequence). CDR3 DNA: TGCAGTGCTCAGGACAGGTTATATGATTACTACGAGCAGTACTTC. This codes for CSAQDRLYDYYEQYF.

This CDR3 reads CASSFPPANYGYTF. CDR3 in DNA: TGTGCCAGCAGTTTCCCCCCAGCTAACTATGGCTACACCTTC. V is TRBV12-3 or TRBV12-4 and J is TRBJ1-2; D remains ambiguous. The CDR3 covers 14 residues. The ends were cut back, 3 bases at V and 0 bases at J, with 8 bases in the middle.

The chain couples TRBV7-9 to TRBJ2-6; TRBD1 is a possible D gene (5 bases). There are 15 residues in the CDR3. Trimming pared 5 bases from V and 2 bases from J, leaving 10 bases between. Per germline, CDR1 SEHNR and CDR2 FQNEAQ (reference sequence). CDR3 sequence reads: CASSPDSTGANVLTF. As DNA, the CDR3 is TGTGCCAGCAGCCCAGACAGTACTGGGGCCAACGTCCTGACTTTC.

This chain joins TRBV2 and TRBJ2-1, with D hard to call. The V gene lost 7 bases and the J gene lost 1 base, with 20 bases spanning the gap. Per germline, CDR1 SNHLY and CDR2 FYNNEI. The CDR3 covers 17 residues. The CDR3 sequence is CASKPLGRELSYNEQFF. The CDR3 bases are TGTGCCAGCAAGCCCTTGGGAAGGGAACTGTCCTACAATGAGCAGTTCTTC.

This clonotype was counted only a few times. The gene calls are TRBV5-1 and TRBJ2-3, with D possibly being TRBD1 or TRBD2 (5 bases each). V was pared by 3 bases and J by 3 bases, with 11 bases between. CDR1 and CDR2 from the germline V gene are SGHRS and YFSETQ. This CDR3 is 14 amino acids long. CDR3 DNA sequence: TGCGCCAGCAGCTGGGGACCTATAACAGATACGCAGTATTTT. Its translation: CASSWGPITDTQYF. Full variable domain (missing parts from reference TRBV5-1 and TRBJ2-3): KAGVTQTPRYLIKTRGQQVTLSCSPISGHRSVSWYQQTPGQGLQFLFEYFSETQRNKGNFPGRFSGRQFSNSRSEMNVSTLELGDSALYLCASSWGPITDTQYFGPGTRLTVL.

This clonotype was observed a few times. The CDR3 nucleotides are TGTGCCAGCAGTTACGCCCGACAGGGTATTAACTATGGCTACACCTTC. Amino acid sequence: CASSYARQGINYGYTF. The rearrangement links TRBV6-5 to TRBJ1-2, with 7 bases that match TRBD1. The germline V gene encodes CDR1 MNHEY and CDR2 SVGAGI. The CDR3 has 16 amino acids. The J segment lost 1 base and the V segment lost 2 bases, leaving 7 bases of the junction unmatched.

V is TRBV7-9 and J is TRBJ2-3; 7 bases agree with TRBD2. The V gene end was trimmed by 6 bases and the J gene end by 2 bases; junction bases not matched to a gene: 8. The CDR3 spans 15 residues. Germline lookup yields CDR1 SEHNR and CDR2 FQNEAQ (reference sequence). The CDR3 nucleotides read TGTGCCAGCAGTTCTGGGGCGGGGGACACAGATACGCAGTATTTT. This gives the protein CASSSGAGDTDTQYF. Using reference TRBV7-9 and TRBJ2-3 for the parts outside the CDR3, the full variable domain is DTGVSQNPRHKITKRGQNVTFRCDPISEHNRLYWYRQTLGQGPEFLTYFQNEAQLEKSRLLSDRFSAERPKGSFSTLEIQRTEQGDSAMYLCASSSGAGDTDTQYFGPGTRLTVL.

This chain links TRBV7-3 with TRBJ1-1; TRBD1 matches 11 bases. The CDR3 has 19 amino acids. The germline CDR1 and CDR2 sequences are SGHTA and FQGTGA. V shed 4 bases and J 0 bases; nucleotides not matched to a gene: 13. CDR3 bases: TGTGCCAGCAGCTCCCTGGGGGGACAGGGGGGGAATATGAACACTGAAGCTTTCTTT. Translating gives CASSSLGGQGGNMNTEAFF.

This clonotype was recorded many times. The chain has TRBV9 and TRBJ2-5, with D tentatively TRBD1 or TRBD2 (5 bases each). Trimming took 0 bases from V and 1 from J, leaving 7 bases between them. CDR3 length equals 14 residues. Germline V gives CDR1 SGDLS, CDR2 YYNGEE. This CDR3 reads CASSVGGFQETQYF. CDR3 bases: TGTGCCAGCAGCGTAGGGGGGTTCCAAGAGACCCAGTACTTC.

This clonotype was recorded a few times. The gene calls are TRBV28 and TRBJ1-1; D call uncertain. Germline V gene lookup returns CDR1 MDHEN and CDR2 SYDVKM. Trimming pared 3 bases from V and 3 bases from J, leaving 2 bases between. The CDR3 length is 11 residues. For the CDR3, the DNA is TGTGCCAGCAGTTTTCACACTGAAGCTTTCTTT. It specifies CASSFHTEAFF.

This clonotype appeared a few times. The chain has TRBV7-9 and TRBJ2-1, with a weak D call TRBD1 (6 bases). CDR3 size: 12 residues. V was clipped by 6 bases and J by 5 bases, with 8 bases between them. CDR1 and CDR2 from the germline V gene are SEHNR and FQNEAQ (reference sequence). DNA of the CDR3: TGTGCCAGCAGGACAGGAAACAATGAGCAGTTCTTC. Protein: CASRTGNNEQFF.

This clonotype showed up just a few times. The chain carries TRBV15 and TRBJ1-3; D gene ambiguous. Germline CDR1 LNHNV, CDR2 YYDKDF (reference sequence). The length of the CDR3 is 16 residues. V shed 1 base and J shed 1 base, with 11 bases lying between them. DNA for the CDR3: TGTGCCACCAGCAGAGGCAGAGTTTTATCTGGAAACACCATATATTTT. This sequence encodes CATSRGRVLSGNTIYF.

This clonotype was observed a handful of times. The V and J genes are TRBV7-3 and TRBJ1-1; the D gene is possibly TRBD1 (5 bases). The CDR3 totals 14 residues. Germline CDR1 and CDR2: SGHTA and FQGTGA. V was clipped by 5 bases and J by 4 bases, with 14 bases between them. The CDR3 DNA sequence: TGTGCCAGCAGCCCGCAGGCGGGGGGCACTGAAGCTTTCTTT. Amino acid sequence: CASSPQAGGTEAFF.

This clonotype was detected only a few times. The V gene is TRBV7-9, the J gene TRBJ2-1; 10 bases are shared with TRBD1. The CDR3 consists of 15 residues. Germline V gene lookup returns CDR1 SEHNR and CDR2 FQNEAQ (reference sequence). V was pared by 5 bases and J by 5 bases, with 6 bases of the junction left unmatched. The CDR3, as DNA: TGTGCCAGCAGCCCGACGGGACAGGGGAACAATGAGCAGTTCTTC. Translating gives CASSPTGQGNNEQFF.

This chain uses TRBV15 with TRBJ2-7, with D hard to call. CDR1 and CDR2 from the germline V gene are LNHNV and YYDKDF (reference sequence). The CDR3 is 14 amino acids. V gave up 5 bases and J gave up 4 bases, with 15 bases separating them. The DNA for the CDR3 is TGTGCCACCAGCGTAGACGGCGCCTCTTACGAGCAGTACTTC. Translating gives CATSVDGASYEQYF.

The chain couples TRBV6-5 to TRBJ1-2; D may be TRBD1 (5 bases). Trimming cost V 2 bases and J 1 base, with 11 bases left between them. The germline CDR1 and CDR2 sequences are MNHEY and SVGAGI. CDR3 length: 15 residues. The chain's CDR3 is CASSYRGRVNYGYTF. The CDR3 nucleotides are TGTGCCAGCAGTTACCGGGGACGGGTTAACTATGGCTACACCTTC.

The V gene is TRBV7-9, the J gene TRBJ1-4; tentative D call: TRBD1 (5 bases). Trimming cost V 0 bases and J 8 bases, with 7 bases left between them. Looked up from germline, CDR1 is SEHNR and CDR2 is FQNEAQ (reference sequence). The CDR3 extends over 13 amino acids. Here the CDR3 reads CASSLAWGEKLFF. DNA of the CDR3: TGTGCCAGCAGCTTAGCCTGGGGGGAAAAACTGTTTTTT.

The rearrangement joins TRBV15 to TRBJ2-2; unclear D gene. The V end was cut by 1 base, the J end by 5 bases, with 5 bases between. Per germline, CDR1 LNHNV and CDR2 YYDKDF (reference sequence). The CDR3 totals 13 residues. The DNA of the CDR3 is TGTGCCACCAGCAGAGCTATAACCGGGGAGCTGTTTTTT. Amino acids: CATSRAITGELFF. The whole variable domain, filled in from reference TRBV15 and TRBJ2-2, reads DAMVIQNPRYQVTQFGKPVTLSCSQTLNHNVMYWYQQKSSQAPKLLFHYYDKDFNNEADTPDNFQSRRPNTSFCFLDIRSPGLGDTAMYLCATSRAITGELFFGEGSRLTVL.